The 2 T cell receptor beta chains reported below all come from one sample, sequenced in a study of glioma-infiltrating T cells after dendritic cell vaccination. As for time point: after dendritic cell vaccination, including at tumor progression/relapse. Using immunoSEQ multiplex PCR, the repertoire was profiled, and TCRdb retains in-frame clones only, with some absent. The sample lists tens of thousands of clones, 85% seen once, with 8.5% in the top ten. This sample comprised blood, obtained after dendritic cell vaccination. The receptors here all came from a human donor with glioblastoma.

This clone was detected only a few times. The chain uses TRBV10-3 and TRBJ2-7, with a tentative D call TRBD1 (6 bases). Germline V gives CDR1 ENHRY, CDR2 SYGVKD. Trimming stripped 4 bases from V and 1 base from J, with 14 bases between. The CDR3 is made up of 15 amino acids. The CDR3 nucleotides are TGTGCCATCAGTGGGGGACAAACCCCGTCCTACGAGCAGTACTTC. It translates to CAISGGQTPSYEQYF.

In nucleotides, the CDR3 is TGCGCCAGCAGCTTAAGCGAGAGCACAGATACGCAGTATTTT. Its protein product is CASSLSESTDTQYF. The chain carries TRBV5-1 and TRBJ2-3; no definite D call. This CDR3 comprises 14 residues. V gave up 2 bases and J gave up 0 bases, with 7 bases separating them. CDR1 is SGHRS, CDR2 YFSETQ, per germline.